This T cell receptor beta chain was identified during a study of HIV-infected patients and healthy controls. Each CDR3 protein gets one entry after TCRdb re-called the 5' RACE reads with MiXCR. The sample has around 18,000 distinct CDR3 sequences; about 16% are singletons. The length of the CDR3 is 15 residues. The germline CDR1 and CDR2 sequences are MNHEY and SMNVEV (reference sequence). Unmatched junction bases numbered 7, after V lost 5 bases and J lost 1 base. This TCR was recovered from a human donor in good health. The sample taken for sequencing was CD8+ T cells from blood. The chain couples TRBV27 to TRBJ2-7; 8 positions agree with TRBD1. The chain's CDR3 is CASSPAGDRSYEQYF. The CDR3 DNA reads TGTGCCAGCAGTCCAGCAGGGGACAGGTCCTACGAGCAGTACTTC.